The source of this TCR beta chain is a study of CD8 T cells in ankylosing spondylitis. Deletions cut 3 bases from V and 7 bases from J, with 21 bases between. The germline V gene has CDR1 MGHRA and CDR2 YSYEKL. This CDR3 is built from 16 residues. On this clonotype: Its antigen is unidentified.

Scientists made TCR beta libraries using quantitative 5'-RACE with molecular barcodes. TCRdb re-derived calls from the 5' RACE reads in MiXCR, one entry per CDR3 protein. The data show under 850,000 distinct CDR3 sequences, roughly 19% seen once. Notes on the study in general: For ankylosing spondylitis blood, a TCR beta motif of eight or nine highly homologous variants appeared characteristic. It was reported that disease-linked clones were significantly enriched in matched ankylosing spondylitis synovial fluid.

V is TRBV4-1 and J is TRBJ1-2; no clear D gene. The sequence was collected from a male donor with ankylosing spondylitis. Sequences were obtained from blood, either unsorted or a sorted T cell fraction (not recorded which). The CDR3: CASSHHNERKKAGYTF. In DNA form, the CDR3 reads TGCGCCAGCAGCCATCATAACGAGCGGAAGAAGGCTGGCTACACCTTC.